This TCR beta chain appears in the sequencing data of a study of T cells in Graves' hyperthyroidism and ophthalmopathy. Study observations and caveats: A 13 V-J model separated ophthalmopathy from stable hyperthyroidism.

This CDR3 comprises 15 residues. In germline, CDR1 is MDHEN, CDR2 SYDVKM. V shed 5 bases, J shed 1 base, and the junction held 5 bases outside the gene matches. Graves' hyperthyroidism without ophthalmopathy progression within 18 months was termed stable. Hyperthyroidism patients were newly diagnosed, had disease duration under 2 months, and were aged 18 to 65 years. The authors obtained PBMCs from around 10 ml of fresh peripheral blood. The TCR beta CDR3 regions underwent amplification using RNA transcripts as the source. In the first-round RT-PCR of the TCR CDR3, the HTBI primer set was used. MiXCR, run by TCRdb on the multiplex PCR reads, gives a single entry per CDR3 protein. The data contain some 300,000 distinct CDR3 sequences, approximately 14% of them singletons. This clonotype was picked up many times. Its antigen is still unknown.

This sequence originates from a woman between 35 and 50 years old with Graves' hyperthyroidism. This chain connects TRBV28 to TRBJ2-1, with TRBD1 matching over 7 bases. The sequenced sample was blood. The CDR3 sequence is CASSIGGQSYNEQFF. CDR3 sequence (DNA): TGTGCCAGCAGTATAGGGGGACAGTCCTACAATGAGCAGTTCTTC.